Each of the 18 T cell receptor beta chains below was sequenced from the same sample in a study of regulatory T cells in long-lasting Graves disease (dated by TCRdb to about 2021). The time point label, read with the paper, signifies: persistent/refractory GD, antithyroid drugs over 5 years with positive TRAb. For both TCR sequencing and RNA sequencing, RNA was extracted from PBMCs using TRIzol. Libraries were built with multiplex PCR. This sample was sequenced with an Illumina HiSeq 4000. To build TCR beta libraries, CDR3 regions were amplified by Arm-PCR using iRepertoire HTBI primers. TCRdb applied fastp at Q25 and MiXCR to the public reads, then kept only in-frame beta chains. Rows with a matching CDR3 protein are joined into one entry that keeps the most common DNA and genes. The sample table lists a few hundred thousand distinct CDR3 sequences, around a fifth of them with a count of one. Together, the top ten hold about 7% of the sample.

The material sequenced was peripheral blood mononuclear cells (PBMCs), taken when the disease was refractory, from a patient treated with antithyroid drugs. The receptors shown here come from a female donor with Graves disease.

This clonotype was picked up one time. V usage is TRBV9 and J usage is TRBJ2-1; perhaps TRBD1 as D (6 bases). V lost 3 bases and J 6 bases, leaving 10 bases between the germline ends. There are 13 residues in the CDR3. Germline V gene lookup returns CDR1 SGDLS and CDR2 YYNGEE. CDR3 nucleotides: TGTGCCAGCAGCGCCGTAGGGGGCAATGAGCAGTTCTTC. Amino acid sequence: CASSAVGGNEQFF.

This clonotype was recorded at least ten times. The chain uses TRBV6-1 and TRBJ1-1; D not resolved. The CDR3 extends over 14 amino acids. The germline V gene has CDR1 MNHNS and CDR2 SASEGT. V lost 3 bases and J 1 base, leaving 9 bases between the germline ends. The chain's CDR3 is CASSDRAPNTEAFF. DNA for the CDR3: TGTGCCAGCAGTGACCGGGCGCCGAACACTGAAGCTTTCTTT.

This clonotype was seen ten or more times. The chain uses TRBV2 and TRBJ1-6; D gene unclear. CDR1 is SNHLY and CDR2 is FYNNEI in the germline V gene. The CDR3 is 13 amino acids. V was clipped by 2 bases and J by 7 bases, with 6 bases between them. The CDR3 here is CASSELQNSPLHF. CDR3 nucleotide sequence: TGTGCCAGCAGTGAACTTCAAAATTCACCCCTCCACTTT.

This clonotype has ten or more counts. The J gene is TRBJ2-5, the V gene TRBV5-8; 7 nucleotides line up with TRBD1. V lost 3 bases, J lost 5 bases, and 7 bases stayed unmatched. CDR1 and CDR2 from the germline V gene are SGHTS and YDEGEE. The CDR3 is 14 amino acids. Here the CDR3 reads CASSSRQGGETQYF. The CDR3 DNA sequence: TGTGCCAGCAGCTCGCGACAGGGTGGCGAGACCCAGTACTTC.

This clonotype showed up just a few times. This chain links TRBV7-8 with TRBJ1-1; D might be TRBD1 (6 bases). Germline CDR1 and CDR2: SGHVS and FQNEAQ. Deletions cut 3 bases from V and 8 bases from J, with 13 bases between. The CDR3 runs 13 residues. The CDR3 sequence is CASSLDREGEAFF. The CDR3 DNA reads as TGTGCCAGCAGCTTGGACAGAGAGGGCGAAGCTTTCTTT.

This clonotype was seen only a few times. The J gene is TRBJ2-7, the V gene TRBV6-1; the D call may be TRBD1 or TRBD2 (6 bases each). The V gene lost 1 base and the J gene lost 2 bases, with 12 bases spanning the gap. The germline V gene has CDR1 MNHNS and CDR2 SASEGT. The CDR3 contains 15 residues. CDR3 sequence (DNA): TGTGCCAGCAGTGAAGTGGGGGGCTACGCCTACGAGCAGTACTTC. Its protein product is CASSEVGGYAYEQYF.

In this sample, this clonotype turned up many times. The rearrangement links TRBV7-2 to TRBJ2-5; TRBD2 matches 7 bases. V trimming: 3 bases; J trimming: 5 bases; junction bases outside the gene matches: 6. There are 14 residues in the CDR3. In germline, CDR1 is SGHTA, CDR2 FQGNSA. The DNA of the CDR3 is TGTGCCAGCAGCTTCGCGGGAGTGAGGGAGACCCAGTACTTC. Translating gives CASSFAGVRETQYF.

The CDR3 region is CASSSQGKFAKLFF. CDR3 bases: TGTGCCAGCAGCTCACAGGGGAAGTTCGCAAAACTGTTTTTT. The V gene is TRBV7-9, the J gene TRBJ1-4, with 7 bases matching TRBD1. CDR3 length: 14 amino acids. Losses at the gene ends were 4 bases for V and 10 bases for J; bases not matched to a gene: 9. Per germline, CDR1 SEHNR and CDR2 FQNEAQ (reference sequence). Full variable domain (remainder filled in from reference TRBV7-9 and TRBJ1-4): DTGVSQNPRHKITKRGQNVTFRCDPISEHNRLYWYRQTLGQGPEFLTYFQNEAQLEKSRLLSDRFSAERPKGSFSTLEIQRTEQGDSAMYLCASSSQGKFAKLFFGSGTQLSVL.

V is TRBV6-5 and J is TRBJ1-3; TRBD1 might be the D (6 bases). Germline CDR1 is MNHEY and CDR2 is SVGAGI. This CDR3 spans 16 amino acids. The ends were cut back, 2 bases at V and 0 bases at J, with 11 bases in the middle. The CDR3 DNA reads as TGTGCCAGCAGTTACGGGACACCAGTCTCTGGAAACACCATATATTTT. Its translation: CASSYGTPVSGNTIYF.

This clonotype appeared many times. The CDR3 protein is CASSEGRTANTEAFF. The CDR3 DNA reads TGTGCCAGCAGTGAAGGGCGGACAGCGAACACTGAAGCTTTCTTT. The chain combines TRBV6-1 with TRBJ1-1; D possibly corresponds to TRBD1 (6 bases). CDR3 length equals 15 residues. The germline V gene has CDR1 MNHNS and CDR2 SASEGT. The V end was cut by 1 base, the J end by 1 base, with 10 bases between.

In its sample, this clonotype was seen a few times. The V gene is TRBV5-5, the J gene TRBJ1-1, with D unresolved. CDR1 is SGHKS, CDR2 YYEKEE, per germline (reference sequence). V was trimmed by 0 bases and J by 4 bases, leaving 19 bases between them. The CDR3 sequence is 17 residues long. The CDR3 is CASSLALGMRWGTEAFF. The CDR3, as DNA: TGTGCCAGCAGCTTGGCCTTAGGGATGCGATGGGGCACTGAAGCTTTCTTT.

This clonotype was observed at least ten times. J is TRBJ2-5 and V is TRBV10-1; 8 positions agree with TRBD2. CDR3 size: 14 residues. The V gene's germline CDR1 is WNHNN and CDR2 SYGVQD (reference sequence). J was trimmed by 4 bases and V by 3 bases; bases with no gene match: 4. The CDR3 here is CASSEREGRETQYF. The DNA of the CDR3 is TGCGCCAGCAGTGAACGGGAGGGAAGAGAGACCCAGTACTTC.

The chain has TRBV18 and TRBJ2-7; D perhaps matches TRBD1 (5 bases). In germline, CDR1 is KGHSH, CDR2 LQKENI. V dropped 0 bases and J dropped 1 base, with 10 bases sitting between them. The CDR3 runs 15 residues. The CDR3 loop is CASSPPNQGSYEQYF. As DNA, the CDR3 is TGTGCCAGCTCACCACCGAATCAGGGTTCCTACGAGCAGTACTTC.

This clonotype was detected ten times or more. The chain is built from TRBV9 and TRBJ1-2; possible D gene TRBD1, 5 bases. Trimming shortened V by 7 bases and J by 0 bases, and 13 bases separated the two germline ends. This CDR3 is built from 14 residues. Looked up from germline, CDR1 is SGDLS and CDR2 is YYNGEE. CDR3 DNA: TGTGCCAGCGTCAGGGCAGCTTCTAACTATGGCTACACCTTC. It specifies CASVRAASNYGYTF.

Many counts were recorded for this clonotype. The gene calls are TRBV28 and TRBJ2-7, with a possible D match to TRBD1 (6 bases). Per the germline V gene, CDR1 is MDHEN and CDR2 is SYDVKM. This CDR3 comprises 12 residues. V shed 10 bases and J shed 2 bases, with 12 bases lying between them. The CDR3 DNA reads TGTGCCACCTCGACAGGCACCTACGAGCAGTACTTC. It is translated as CATSTGTYEQYF.

CDR3 bases: TGTGCCAGCAGCTTGGGGACAGGGGGCGCGTCAGATACGCAGTATTTT. Translation: CASSLGTGGASDTQYF. The chain is built from TRBV5-6 and TRBJ2-3; 11 bases fit TRBD1. From germline, CDR1 is SGHDT and CDR2 YYEEEE. V shed 0 bases, J shed 4 bases, and the junction held 4 bases outside the gene matches. CDR3 length: 16 amino acids. The full variable domain, its missing parts supplied by reference TRBV5-6 and TRBJ2-3, is DAGVTQSPTHLIKTRGQQVTLRCSPKSGHDTVSWYQQALGQGPQFIFQYYEEEERQRGNFPDRFSGHQFPNYSSELNVNALLLGDSALYLCASSLGTGGASDTQYFGPGTRLTVL.

This chain links TRBV3-1 with TRBJ1-1; TRBD1 agrees at 9 bases. This CDR3 is built from 16 residues. V lost 3 bases, J lost 6 bases, and 11 bases stayed unmatched. Per the germline V gene, CDR1 is LGHDT and CDR2 is YNNKEL (reference sequence). The DNA of the CDR3 is TGTGCCAGCAGCCAGAGTCCTCCCGGGACAGGGTCTGAAGCTTTCTTT. As protein: CASSQSPPGTGSEAFF. Drawing the rest from reference TRBV3-1 and TRBJ1-1, the complete variable domain is DTAVSQTPKYLVTQMGNDKSIKCEQNLGHDTMYWYKQDSKKFLKIMFSYNNKELIINETVPNRFSPKSPDKAHLNLHINSLELGDSAVYFCASSQSPPGTGSEAFFGQGTRLTVV.

The V and J genes are TRBV10-3 and TRBJ1-1; the D is unclear. The CDR3 consists of 13 residues. V was clipped by 4 bases and J by 0 bases, with 6 bases between them. The V gene's germline CDR1 is ENHRY and CDR2 SYGVKD. The CDR3 spells CAISGGVNTEAFF. CDR3 coding DNA: TGTGCCATCAGTGGGGGAGTGAACACTGAAGCTTTCTTT.